This TCR beta chain was captured in a study of immune characteristics of hereditary and idiopathic chronic pancreatitis. About the full investigation: Local pancreatic immune cells and TCRbeta repertoires were profiled in hereditary and idiopathic chronic pancreatitis and were compared with control organ donor pancreases. The gDNA-based approach was chosen because it involved minimal in vitro experimental manipulation of pancreas-infiltrating T cells. TCRbeta sequencing covered roughly 5 control pancreases, 7 or 8 hereditary chronic pancreatitis pancreases and roughly six idiopathic chronic pancreatitis pancreases.

To prepare the library, the immunoSEQ multiplex PCR assay was applied. From pancreatic genomic DNA, the TCRbeta CDR3 region along with adjacent sequences was amplified and then sequenced. From the authors' description of their analysis: Repertoire diversity was assessed as a mean normalized Shannon-Wiener index, and productive clonality and productive rearrangement counts were also measured. Control and chronic pancreatitis repertoire metrics were compared with the nonparametric Mann-Whitney U test. A clonotype counted as shared when its CDR3beta sequence had identical amino acid composition and length across subjects. Imported from immuneACCESS, the table was reduced by TCRdb to in-frame sequences with V and J called. These copies leave out some clones; in studies compared against another copy, an unresolved V gene accounts for under half, and the cause of the remainder is not known. The DNA was the basis for D and trimming; V, J and clone size are from that table. The sample table holds 9,000 to 10,000 clones, of which roughly 77% were seen once. The top ten hold 13% to 15% of the sample.

A few counts support this clone. The target of this receptor is not known. One junction end disagrees with the germline gene, perhaps due to a read error. Chronic pancreatitis pancreas tissue was obtained from patients undergoing total pancreatectomy with islet autotransplantation (TPIAT). No known history of diabetes was present in the included chronic pancreatitis patients. For TCRbeta sequencing, genomic DNA was extracted directly from bulk pancreas tissue, without T cell sorting. No particular cause of disease was identified in idiopathic chronic pancreatitis patients. At two US centers, pancreas tissues from patients and organ donors were collected on a consecutive basis. From its cysteine to its phenylalanine, the CDR3 spans 13 amino acids. The kept DNA is CDR3 alone, 39 bases in frame from the first base. Based on the germline V gene, the CDR1 and CDR2 sequences are LGHNA and YNFKEQ. The paper as a whole reports these results and caveats: Patient tissue was available only at the time of TPIAT, so disease duration differences may have influenced immune findings. Hereditary and idiopathic chronic pancreatitis differed in Vbeta-Jbeta gene family usage, including TRBV10, TRBV19, TRBV23 and TRBV5. Among under 15 chronic pancreatitis patients, a positive correlation was found between numbers of productive TCR rearrangements and disease severity scores. Chronic pancreatitis caused by alcohol use was excluded from the study. Compared with controls, both chronic pancreatitis groups had significantly higher TCRbeta repertoire diversity and lower clonality.

Recombination connected TRBV4-2 to TRBJ1-2; the D gene is unclear. The receptor was isolated from a human donor with chronic pancreatitis. The sequenced material came from pancreas tissue with idiopathic chronic pancreatitis. The intended sense of this specimen's cell subset or site label: chronic pancreatitis without an identified cause. For the CDR3, the sequence is CASSQASSRFLVF. In nucleotides, the sequence is TGTGCCAGCAGCCAAGCTTCTAGTAGATTCCTCGTCTTC.